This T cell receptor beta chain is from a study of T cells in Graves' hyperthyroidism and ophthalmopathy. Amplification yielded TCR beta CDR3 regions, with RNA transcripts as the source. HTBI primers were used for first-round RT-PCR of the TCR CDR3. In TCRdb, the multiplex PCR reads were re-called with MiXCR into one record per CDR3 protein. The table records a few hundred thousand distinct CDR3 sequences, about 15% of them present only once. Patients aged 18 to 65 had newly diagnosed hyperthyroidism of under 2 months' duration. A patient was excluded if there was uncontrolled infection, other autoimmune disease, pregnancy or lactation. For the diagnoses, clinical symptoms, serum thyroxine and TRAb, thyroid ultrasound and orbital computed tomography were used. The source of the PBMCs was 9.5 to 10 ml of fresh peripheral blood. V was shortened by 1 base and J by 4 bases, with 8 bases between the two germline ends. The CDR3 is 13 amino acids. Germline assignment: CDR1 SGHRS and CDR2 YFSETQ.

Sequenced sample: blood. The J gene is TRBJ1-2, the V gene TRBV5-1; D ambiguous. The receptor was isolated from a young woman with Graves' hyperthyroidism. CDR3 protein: CASSLRLGYGYTF. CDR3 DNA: TGCGCCAGCAGCTTGAGGCTCGGCTATGGCTACACCTTC.